This entry is about one T cell receptor beta chain. The antigen is unknown. The source of the sample is a study of T cell repertoires in cytomegalovirus infection. From the reads, TCRdb called clonotypes with MiXCR, one entry per CDR3 protein. The top ten hold around 17% of the sample, which has approximately 140,000 distinct CDR3 sequences, about 6.5% seen once. Study results and caveats: In two of eight donors, the top clonotype was HLA-C-restricted CMV-specific.

The germline V gene encodes CDR1 SNHLY and CDR2 FYNNEI. The CDR3 extends over 15 amino acids. V was shortened by 8 bases and J by 3 bases, with 17 bases between the two germline ends. This TCR was sampled from a human donor in good health (CMV status not recorded). Some clones in this sample may be carry-over from other donors' samples. The sequenced material came from PBMCs. The J gene is TRBJ1-5, the V gene TRBV2, with D perhaps TRBD1 (5 bases). CDR3 sequence reads: CASAGPAPFNQPQHF. The CDR3 region has the DNA TGTGCCAGCGCAGGGCCCGCTCCCTTCAATCAGCCCCAGCATTTT.